This TCR beta chain comes out of a study of CD8 T cells in ankylosing spondylitis. TCRdb redid the calling of the 5' RACE reads with MiXCR, one entry per CDR3 protein. In the table there are about 480,000 distinct CDR3 sequences, under 20% of which are singletons. This clonotype came up a few times. As yet, its antigen is unknown. Findings of the study overall: The study identified a TCR beta motif of under ten highly homologous variants that appeared characteristic of ankylosing spondylitis blood. Several of the motif variants were reported before in synovial fluid and blood from reactive arthritis.

Trimming pared 2 bases from V and 3 bases from J, leaving 10 bases between. There are 13 residues in the CDR3. Germline-derived CDR1 and CDR2 are SQVTM and ANQGSEA. V and J are TRBV29-1 and TRBJ1-2, with D tentatively TRBD1 (5 bases). This TCR derives from a male donor with ankylosing spondylitis. Sequencing was done on a sample of blood, either unsorted or a sorted T cell fraction (not recorded which). As DNA, the CDR3 is TGCAGCGTTGAAATGGGGCCTGACTATGGCTACACCTTC. This gives the protein CSVEMGPDYGYTF.